The entry below describes one TCR beta chain. This clone's antigen is unknown. Base-call qualities are not available, and no considerably larger clone is one nucleotide away. CD8 naive samples were CD45RO-negative cells positively selected for CCR7, giving a CD45RA+CCR7+ population that excluded TemRA cells. The donors were healthy, HIV-negative adults with no recently reported acute infections or vaccinations. All donors were Caucasian adults living in Nashville, Tennessee, USA. After blood collection by leukapheresis, PBMCs were isolated using Ficoll-Histopaque density gradient centrifugation and then cryopreserved in the vapor phase of liquid nitrogen. Analytical flow cytometry was used to check the purity and quantity of each magnetically sorted T cell population. Genomic DNA was isolated from every sorted fraction and measured by UV absorbance on a Nanodrop 2000c. Using the deep immunoSEQ assay, multiplex PCR amplified TCR CDR3 regions from genomic DNA. Extracted genomic DNA from each cell subset was spread evenly across all wells of several immunoSEQ 96-well plates, with each plate serving as a replicate. For sorted subsets, each replicate PCR was loaded with 200 ng genomic DNA, equivalent to some 31,000 T cell genomes. Purified libraries were quantified with a Qubit 3.0 fluorometer, sized on a Bioanalyzer 2100, and re-quantified with the KAPA Library Quantification kit. Each immunoSEQ 96-well plate was sequenced on its own single-read 150-cycle Illumina NextSeq 550 flow cell. The published analysis was carried out like this. The immunoSEQ output contained only junctional sequences without quality scores, so filtering could not match that applied to full-length reads. Sequences were annotated with PyIR, a Python wrapper for IgBLAST v1.9, and V/J genes and CDR3 were assigned using IMGT germline references. Reads with weak V/J assignments (E-value above 1e-6), missing CDR3, stop codons, out-of-frame junctions, or ambiguous translated residues were removed. V3J clonotypes were defined by identical inferred V gene, J gene, and CDR3 amino acid sequence. The percentage overlap between two repertoires was calculated by dividing the number of shared unique clonotypes by the size of the smaller repertoire. RTK rarefaction, the Chao1 estimator, and Recon v2.1 estimates of unobserved clonotypes were used to assess repertoire richness. OLGA was used to compute generation probabilities for all TCRbeta clonotypes that the gDNA method yielded from several donors. The table was pulled from immuneACCESS by TCRdb, which kept in-frame rearrangements only. Such tables lose some clones; where checked, under half of the loss comes from unresolved V genes, and the rest has no known cause. V, J and clone size were drawn from that table, and D and trimming were deduced from the DNA. In all, the sample holds roughly 2,000,000 clones, and about 95% of those were seen once. Under 1.5% of the sample is held by the ten biggest clonotypes.

The data derive from a study of shared clonotypes between healthy human individuals (dated by TCRdb to 2018 to 2021). Regarding the study in general: The cohort comprised a couple of women and a few men aged 18 to 49 years. Between about 0.94 and 8.9 billion PBMCs per donor were obtained by leukapheresis. To estimate repertoire size and how much clonotypes are shared between individuals, the study performed deep sequencing of blood TCR repertoires from 4 to 6 healthy adults. To increase sequencing depth and limit assay-specific biases, different laboratories used diverse techniques to prepare libraries and sequence TCR repertoires. Per donor, three plates each were used for CD4 naive and CD4 memory, two for CD8 naive, and one for CD8 memory.

What the authors observed across the whole study: Based on pairwise subsampling, the degree of clonotype sharing among donors was expected to be affected by sequencing depth. Clonotypes shared by all four sorted-subset donors showed higher generation probabilities than non-shared clonotypes. Because the study included only a small number of donors, the genetic and exposure-history diversity represented was limited. Incomplete sequencing was indicated by rarefaction of sorted-subset datasets, despite the large sequencing depth. Sharing across a few donors was observed for around 5% of naive CD4, under 4% of naive CD8, over 2% of memory CD4, and around 0.42% of memory CD8 clonotypes. Naive subsets generally had larger estimated clonotype richness than memory subsets did. Sampling was restricted to blood, and TCR repertoires in tissues likely differ from the TCR repertoires found in blood.

From its cysteine to its phenylalanine, the CDR3 spans 12 amino acids. The CDR3 DNA has 36 bases and is translated from base 1. The V end loses 3 bases and the J end loses 3 bases, and a stretch of 8 bases separates them. Sequences GTSNPN (CDR1) and SVGIG (CDR2) are obtained from the germline V gene (reference sequence). Specimen: naive CD8+ T cells sorted from blood. The cell subset or site label, read with the paper, signifies: CD45RA+CCR7+. The sequence joins TRBV30 to TRBJ2-5, with an unclear D gene assignment. This sequence was found in a young man in good health. The CDR3 reads as follows: CAWRHWEETQYF. The nucleotide sequence is TGTGCCTGGAGACATTGGGAAGAGACCCAGTACTTC.